The 19 T cell receptor beta chains presented below share a single source sample, sequenced in a study of tumor-infiltrating lymphocytes in primary liver carcinoma. Germline DNA was extracted alongside blood RNA, which was obtained from unsorted whole blood. A constant-region primer served to make TCR beta cDNA from about 500 ng total RNA. Nested multiplex PCR, run for three rounds with slightly modified ARM-PCR, yielded TCR beta libraries. Running 9 to 10 cycles apiece, the first two PCR rounds relied on TRBV1-TRBV30 forward primers together with a C-beta reverse primer. TCRdb recomputed calls from the multiplex PCR reads with MiXCR, one row per CDR3 protein. The sample contains more than 150,000 distinct CDR3 sequences, 50% to 75% of which appear only once. Sequencing used peripheral blood. The receptor source for this set is a middle-aged man with primary liver carcinoma and hepatitis B virus infection.

Concerning this clonotype itself: A read error is possible here, since a much larger clone lies one base away. The CDR3 end shows no conserved phenylalanine or tryptophan, and so a read error is likely. V and J are TRBV4-2 and TRBJ2-7; 10 bases map to TRBD2. The length of the CDR3 is 14 residues. Germline-derived CDR1 and CDR2 are LGHNA and YNFKEQ. J lost 5 bases, V lost 0 bases, and 1 base had no gene match. The CDR3: CASSQDGTSDEQYL. CDR3 DNA: TGTGCCAGCAGCCAAGATGGGACTAGCGACGAGCAGTACTTA.

This clonotype was detected many times. The chain uses TRBV11-2 and TRBJ2-5, with D perhaps TRBD1 or TRBD2 (6 bases each). This CDR3 comprises 15 residues. Germline V gene sequence: CDR1 SGHAT, CDR2 FQNNGV. The ends were cut back, 1 base at V and 4 bases at J, with 13 bases in the middle. CDR3 loop: CASSLAVGGLETQYF. The CDR3 region has the DNA TGTGCCAGCAGCTTAGCCGTCGGGGGCTTAGAGACCCAGTACTTC.

Of note for this clonotype: As the CDR3 is not closed by the conserved phenylalanine or tryptophan, this likely results from a read error. The chain is built from TRBV29-1 and TRBJ1-2; 7 nucleotides agree with TRBD1. The CDR3 sequence is 14 residues long. V was clipped by 7 bases and J by 3 bases; unmatched bases: 11. Germline-derived CDR1 and CDR2 are SQVTM and ANQGSEA. The CDR3 is CSAPAGQGDYGYTY. CDR3 coding DNA: TGCAGCGCCCCGGCTGGTCAGGGGGACTATGGCTACACCTAC.

The chain couples TRBV2 to TRBJ1-2; tentative D call: TRBD1 (6 bases). Germline V lookup: CDR1 SNHLY, CDR2 FYNNEI. This CDR3 comprises 13 residues. The ends were cut back, 6 bases at V and 4 bases at J, with 12 bases in the middle. The CDR3 DNA is TGTGCCAGCAGAGAGGACAGCCCCTATGGCTACACCTTC. This translates into CASREDSPYGYTF.

Of note for this clonotype: A much bigger clone sits one base away, suggesting this may be a read error. V is TRBV11-2 and J is TRBJ2-1; D is uncertain. V was trimmed by 7 bases and J by 2 bases, leaving 15 bases between them. Germline CDR1 reads SGHAT; CDR2 reads FQNNGV. The CDR3 has 15 residues. CDR3 residues: CASNPHFSPYNEQFF. The CDR3 DNA follows: TGTGCCAGCAACCCCCACTTCTCCCCCTACAATGAGCAGTTCTTC.

A word on this clonotype: A much larger clone differs by one base, so this may be a read error. The chain has TRBV29-1 and TRBJ2-7; TRBD1 aligns across 8 bases. The CDR3 covers 13 residues. Germline values: CDR1 SQVTM, CDR2 ANQGSEA. CDR3 DNA: TGCAGCGTGGGCCTCGACAGGGGTTACGAGCACTACTTC. Its translation: CSVGLDRGYEHYF.

This clonotype showed up just once. The J gene is TRBJ2-7, the V gene TRBV11-2; tentatively, D is TRBD2 (5 bases). CDR3 size: 14 residues. Germline V gene data show CDR1 as SGHAT and CDR2 as FQNNGV. Trimming stripped 4 bases from V and 4 bases from J, with 14 bases between. In DNA form, the CDR3 reads TGTGCCAGCAGCTGGGAGTGGACCTCTTACGAGCAGTACTTC. It codes for CASSWEWTSYEQYF.

The chain's CDR3 is CASTPPRRQETQYF. CDR3 nucleotides: TGTGCCAGTACTCCCCCGAGGAGGCAAGAGACCCAGTACTTC. The chain combines TRBV19 with TRBJ2-5, with D possibly matching TRBD2 (5 bases). This CDR3 contains 14 residues. V lost 7 bases and J lost 2, with 14 bases in between. Per the germline V gene, CDR1 is LNHDA and CDR2 is SQIVND (reference sequence).

This clonotype was detected ten times or more. The junction differs from germline at one of its ends, possibly a read error. This chain uses TRBV11-2 with TRBJ2-7; 11 bases match TRBD2. The germline V gene encodes CDR1 SGHAT and CDR2 FQNNGV. The CDR3 has 15 residues. The CDR3 DNA reads TGTGCCGGCAGCCCCCGTCGACTAGCGGGATACGAGCAGTACTTC. This codes for CAGSPRRLAGYEQYF. Supplemented by reference TRBV11-2 and TRBJ2-7, the full variable domain reads EAGVAQSPRYKIIEKRQSVAFWCNPISGHATLYWYQQILGQGPKLLIQFQNNGVVDDSQLPKDRFSAERLKGVDSTLKIQPAKLEDSAVYLCAGSPRRLAGYEQYFGPGTRLTVT.

This chain uses TRBV6-2 or TRBV6-3 with TRBJ1-1; TRBD1 is a possible D gene (5 bases). Germline CDR1 MNHEY, CDR2 SVGEGT. Trimming pared 1 base from V and 0 bases from J, leaving 18 bases between. The CDR3 is 18 amino acids. The CDR3 bases are TGTGCCAGCAGTTACTGGTACCTGACAGTTACCATGAACACTGAAGCTTTCTTT. Protein product: CASSYWYLTVTMNTEAFF.

V usage is TRBV11-2 and J usage is TRBJ1-1; 8 nucleotides match TRBD1. The CDR3 is 18 residues long. V was pared by 1 base and J by 6 bases, with 16 bases of the junction left unmatched. Germline lookup yields CDR1 SGHAT and CDR2 FQNNGV. The CDR3 protein is CASSLVRGGTGGHAEAFF. As DNA, the CDR3 is TGTGCCAGCAGCTTAGTTCGCGGGGGAACAGGGGGGCACGCTGAAGCTTTCTTT.

Concerning this clonotype itself: Its ends do not fully match the called genes, so a read error is possible. The chain recombines TRBV11-2 with TRBJ2-7, with a weak D call TRBD1 (5 bases). The germline V gene has CDR1 SGHAT and CDR2 FQNNGV. This CDR3 region has 12 residues. The CDR3 loop reads CVSSLIQDEQYF. CDR3 nucleotide sequence: TGTGTCAGCAGCTTAATACAGGACGAGCAGTACTTC.

This clonotype was detected a few times. This chain uses TRBV5-5 with TRBJ2-7; D unclear. Looked up from germline, CDR1 is SGHKS and CDR2 is YYEKEE (reference sequence). The CDR3 covers 13 residues. Trimming cost V 6 bases and J 0 bases, with 10 bases left between them. The CDR3 DNA reads TGTGCCAGCACCACCCAAATCTCCTACGAGCAGTACTTC. Its translation: CASTTQISYEQYF.

The rearrangement links TRBV14 to TRBJ2-5; the match to TRBD2 covers 12 bases. Germline V gene lookup returns CDR1 SGHDN and CDR2 FVKESK. V gave up 6 bases and J gave up 0 bases; unmatched junction bases: 14. The CDR3 runs 19 residues. Written as DNA, the CDR3 is TGTGCCAGCAGTCAAAGCCTGGGACTAGCGGGTTCGTACCAAGAGACCCAGTACTTC. Protein: CASSQSLGLAGSYQETQYF.

This clonotype was observed a single time. A single base separates this from a much larger clone, so it may be a read error. V is TRBV29-1 and J is TRBJ2-1, with D hard to call. The CDR3 totals 13 residues. Looked up from germline, CDR1 is SQVTM and CDR2 is ANQGSEA. The germline V and J ends were trimmed by 4 bases and 9 bases, with 16 bases remaining between them. The CDR3 DNA sequence: TGCAGCGTTGCGAGTGGGCGAAGTGGTGAGCAGTTCTTC. This encodes CSVASGRSGEQFF.

The chain carries TRBV6-1 and TRBJ2-2, with 7 bases identical to TRBD1. CDR3 length: 15 amino acids. Trimming removed 4 bases from V and 4 bases from J; junction bases left unmatched: 6. Germline V gene lookup returns CDR1 MNHNS and CDR2 SASEGT. The CDR3 protein is CASSAGQVATGELFF. CDR3 DNA: TGTGCCAGCAGTGCCGGACAGGTGGCCACCGGGGAGCTGTTTTTT.

DNA for the CDR3: TGTGCCAGCAGTTGGGAGGGGCGCGACTATGGCTACACCTTC. Encoded protein: CASSWEGRDYGYTF. The rearrangement joins TRBV6-1 to TRBJ1-2, with a weak D call TRBD1 (5 bases). From germline, CDR1 is MNHNS and CDR2 SASEGT. The ends were cut back, 5 bases at V and 3 bases at J, with 13 bases in the middle. This CDR3 region has 14 residues.

In this sample, this clonotype turned up a few times. V gene TRBV29-1 combines with J gene TRBJ2-3; D remains unclear. CDR3 length: 10 amino acids. Germline loops: CDR1 SQVTM, CDR2 ANQGSEA. V was shortened by 2 bases and J by 6 bases, with 3 bases between the two germline ends. CDR3 in DNA: TGCAGCGTTGAAACGGATACGCAGTATTTT. This encodes CSVETDTQYF.

Concerning this clonotype: A much larger clonotype is one base distant, so this may be a read error. The gene calls are TRBV29-1 and TRBJ2-3; D unresolved. Germline CDR1 SQVTM, CDR2 ANQGSEA. V lost 5 bases to trimming and J lost 4 bases, with 16 bases between them. This CDR3 has 14 residues. DNA for the CDR3: TGCAGCGTTCTCCTAGAGGAGAGTCCAGATACGCAGTATTTT. Amino acid sequence: CSVLLEESPDTQYF.